The rows below give T cell receptor beta chains drawn from one sample of a study of cytomegalovirus exposure and HLA in healthy donors. TCRdb's copy holds only in-frame clones and misses some; the assay was immunoSEQ multiplex PCR. Of 95,000 to 110,000 clones detected, 77% appear once; the ten largest clones hold roughly 4.2%. Material for sequencing was PBMCs. The receptors shown here come from a male donor in good health and CMV-seronegative. Each CDR3 is given with its conserved first and last residue.

V gene	CDR3 length	J gene	CDR3 protein
TRBV6-4	15	TRBJ2-2	CASSDSGTSTGELFF
TRBV19	14	TRBJ2-1	CASLSGGSYNEQFF
TRBV6-5	13	TRBJ1-3	CASRPTGGNTIYF
TRBV5-5	13	TRBJ2-7	CASSRQGAYEQYF
TRBV6-6	15	TRBJ2-3	CASSTGTTSTDTQYF
TRBV25-1	13	TRBJ2-7	CASSSSGPYEQYF
TRBV4-2	17	TRBJ1-2	CASSQDNDGTGQVGYTF
TRBV2	16	TRBJ2-7	CASSEAKEETFYEQYF
TRBV10-1	13	TRBJ2-5	CASSEGQRKTQYF
TRBV5-8	16	-	CASSFLGATLQYEQYF
TRBV29-1	17	TRBJ2-3	CSVEGLGRQGFKDTQYF
TRBV6-6	14	TRBJ1-4	CASSLGVGNEKLFF
TRBV5-1	17	TRBJ2-5	CASSFDIEGLHQETQYF
TRBV7-6	16	TRBJ2-5	CASSYRGHRGPETQYF
TRBV19	18	TRBJ2-1	CASSLGGGNLRSYNEQFF
TRBV27	15	TRBJ2-7	CASSSQAGGPYEQYF
TRBV29-1	10	TRBJ2-5	CSGGQETQYF
TRBV6-1	14	TRBJ1-5	CASSEYNQRQPQHF
TRBV28	15	TRBJ2-7	CASTPRASGRYEQYF